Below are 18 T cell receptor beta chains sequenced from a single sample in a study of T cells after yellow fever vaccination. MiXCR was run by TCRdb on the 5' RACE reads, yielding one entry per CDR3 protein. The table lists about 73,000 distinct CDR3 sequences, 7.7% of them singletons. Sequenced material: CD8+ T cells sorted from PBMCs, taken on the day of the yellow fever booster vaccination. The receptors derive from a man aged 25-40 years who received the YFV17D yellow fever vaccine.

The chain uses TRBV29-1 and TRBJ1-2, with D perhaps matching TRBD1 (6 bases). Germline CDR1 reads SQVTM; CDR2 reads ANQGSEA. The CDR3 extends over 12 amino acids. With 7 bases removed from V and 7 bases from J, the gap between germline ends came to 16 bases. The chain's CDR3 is CSGNSGTSGYTF. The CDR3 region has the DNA TGCAGCGGGAATTCCGGGACATCTGGCTACACCTTC.

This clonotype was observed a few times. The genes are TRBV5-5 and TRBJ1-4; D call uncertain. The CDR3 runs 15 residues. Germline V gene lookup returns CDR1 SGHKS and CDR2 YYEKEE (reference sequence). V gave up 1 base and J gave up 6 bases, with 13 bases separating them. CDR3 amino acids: CASSLRWGGDEKLFF. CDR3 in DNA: TGTGCCAGCAGCTTGCGTTGGGGAGGAGATGAAAAACTGTTTTTT.

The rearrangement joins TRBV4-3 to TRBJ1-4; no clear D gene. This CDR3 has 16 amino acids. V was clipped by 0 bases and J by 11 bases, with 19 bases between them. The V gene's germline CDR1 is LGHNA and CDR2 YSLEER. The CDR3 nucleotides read TGCGCCAGCAGCCAAGATTTGGGCCCCCAGATCGACAAACTGTTTTTT. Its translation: CASSQDLGPQIDKLFF.

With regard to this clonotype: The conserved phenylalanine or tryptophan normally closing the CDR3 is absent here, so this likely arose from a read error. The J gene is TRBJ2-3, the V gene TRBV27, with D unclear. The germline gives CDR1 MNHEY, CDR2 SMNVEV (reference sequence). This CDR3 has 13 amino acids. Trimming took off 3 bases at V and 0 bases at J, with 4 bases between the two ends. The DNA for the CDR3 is TGTGCCAGCAGTTTGAAAAGCACAGATACGCAGTATTCT. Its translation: CASSLKSTDTQYS.

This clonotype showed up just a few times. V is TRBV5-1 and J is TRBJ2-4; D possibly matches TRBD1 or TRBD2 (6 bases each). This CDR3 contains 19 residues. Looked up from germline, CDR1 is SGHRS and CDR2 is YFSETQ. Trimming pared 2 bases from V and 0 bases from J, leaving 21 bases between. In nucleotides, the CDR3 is TGCGCCAGCAGCTTAGGCCACGATTGGGGGGCCCTAGCCAAAAACATTCAGTACTTC. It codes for CASSLGHDWGALAKNIQYF. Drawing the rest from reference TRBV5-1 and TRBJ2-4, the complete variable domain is KAGVTQTPRYLIKTRGQQVTLSCSPISGHRSVSWYQQTPGQGLQFLFEYFSETQRNKGNFPGRFSGRQFSNSRSEMNVSTLELGDSALYLCASSLGHDWGALAKNIQYFGAGTRLSVL.

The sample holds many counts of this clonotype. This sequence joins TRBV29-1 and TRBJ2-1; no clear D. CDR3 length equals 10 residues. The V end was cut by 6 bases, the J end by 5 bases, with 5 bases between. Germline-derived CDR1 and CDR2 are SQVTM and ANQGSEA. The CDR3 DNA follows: TGCAGCGTGGGTAACAATGAGCAGTTCTTC. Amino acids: CSVGNNEQFF.

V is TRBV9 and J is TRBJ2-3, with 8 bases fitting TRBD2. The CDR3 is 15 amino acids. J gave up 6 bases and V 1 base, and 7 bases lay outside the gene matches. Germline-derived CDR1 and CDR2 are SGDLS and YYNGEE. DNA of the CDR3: TGTGCCAGCAGCGTAATCCCGGGAGGGGAGGATACGCAGTATTTT. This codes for CASSVIPGGEDTQYF.

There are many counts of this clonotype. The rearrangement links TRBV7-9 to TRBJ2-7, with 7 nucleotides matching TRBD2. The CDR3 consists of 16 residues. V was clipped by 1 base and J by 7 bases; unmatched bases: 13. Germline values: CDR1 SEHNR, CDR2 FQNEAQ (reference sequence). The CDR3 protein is CASSLGKLATTPEQYF. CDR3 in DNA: TGTGCCAGCAGCTTAGGGAAACTAGCGACTACCCCTGAGCAGTACTTC.

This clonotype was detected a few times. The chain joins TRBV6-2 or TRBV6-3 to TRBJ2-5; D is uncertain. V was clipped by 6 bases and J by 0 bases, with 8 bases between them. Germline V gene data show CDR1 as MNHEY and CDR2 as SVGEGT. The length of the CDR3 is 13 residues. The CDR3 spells CASRYAYQETQYF. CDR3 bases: TGTGCCAGCAGGTACGCGTACCAAGAGACCCAGTACTTC.

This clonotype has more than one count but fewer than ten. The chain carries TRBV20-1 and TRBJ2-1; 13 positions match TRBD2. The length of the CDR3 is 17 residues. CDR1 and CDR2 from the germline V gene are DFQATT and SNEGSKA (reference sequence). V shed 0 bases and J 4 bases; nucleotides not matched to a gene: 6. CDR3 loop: CSARDGGTSGVYNEQFF. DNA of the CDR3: TGCAGTGCTAGAGATGGTGGGACTAGCGGGGTTTACAATGAGCAGTTCTTC.

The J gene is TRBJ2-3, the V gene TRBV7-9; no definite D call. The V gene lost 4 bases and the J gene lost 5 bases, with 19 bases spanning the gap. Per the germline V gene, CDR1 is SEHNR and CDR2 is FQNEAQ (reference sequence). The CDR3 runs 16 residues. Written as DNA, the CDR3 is TGTGCCAGCAGCTCCCCCCCCCGGGCGGTGGGAGATACGCAGTATTTT. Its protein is CASSSPPRAVGDTQYF.

The CDR3 nucleotides read TGTGCCAGCAGTGCACTAGCGGGAGCTTACAATGAGCAGTTCTTC. Its translation: CASSALAGAYNEQFF. The rearrangement links TRBV6-4 to TRBJ2-1; 11 bases map to TRBD2. The CDR3 runs to 15 residues. Trimming at V came to 4 bases and at J to 4 bases, leaving 3 bases not matched to a gene. In germline, CDR1 is MRHNA, CDR2 SNTAGT.

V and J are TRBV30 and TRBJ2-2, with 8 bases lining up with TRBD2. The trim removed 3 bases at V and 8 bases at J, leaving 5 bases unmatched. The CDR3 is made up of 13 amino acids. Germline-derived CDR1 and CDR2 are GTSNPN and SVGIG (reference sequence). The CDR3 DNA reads TGTGCCTGGAGCGGGGCGGGAGGAGGGGAGCTGTTTTTT. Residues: CAWSGAGGGELFF. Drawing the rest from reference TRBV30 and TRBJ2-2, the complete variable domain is SQTIHQWPATLVQPVGSPLSLECTVEGTSNPNLYWYRQAAGRGLQLLFYSVGIGQISSEVPQNLSASRPQDRQFILSSKKLLLSDSGFYLCAWSGAGGGELFFGEGSRLTVL.

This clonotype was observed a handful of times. The CDR3 loop is CSAREGQGSYEQYF. The DNA of the CDR3 is TGCAGTGCTAGGGAAGGACAGGGTTCTTACGAGCAGTACTTC. The chain recombines TRBV20-1 with TRBJ2-7; 8 bases match TRBD1. CDR3 length: 14 amino acids. The V segment lost 3 bases and the J segment 4 bases; nucleotides outside the gene matches: 8. Germline values: CDR1 DFQATT, CDR2 SNEGSKA (reference sequence).

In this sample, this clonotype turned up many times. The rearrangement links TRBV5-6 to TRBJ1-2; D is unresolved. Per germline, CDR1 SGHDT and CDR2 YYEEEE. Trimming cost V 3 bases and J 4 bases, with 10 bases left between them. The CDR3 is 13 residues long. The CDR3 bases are TGTGCCAGCAGCTCAGACGGCGCCTATGGCTACACCTTC. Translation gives CASSSDGAYGYTF.

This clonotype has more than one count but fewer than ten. For the CDR3, the DNA is TGTGCCAGTGGGACTAGCGGCTACGAGCAGTACTTC. It yields the protein CASGTSGYEQYF. V and J are TRBV27 and TRBJ2-7; 11 bases fit TRBD2. CDR3 length: 12 amino acids. The ends lost 9 bases at V and 3 bases at J; junction bases unmatched: 1. From germline, CDR1 is MNHEY and CDR2 SMNVEV (reference sequence).

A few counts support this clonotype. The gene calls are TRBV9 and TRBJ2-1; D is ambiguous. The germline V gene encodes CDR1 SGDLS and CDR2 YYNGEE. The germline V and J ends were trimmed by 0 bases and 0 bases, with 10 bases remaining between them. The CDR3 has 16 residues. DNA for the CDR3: TGTGCCAGCAGCGTAGTAGGTAGCCCCTCCTACAATGAGCAGTTCTTC. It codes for CASSVVGSPSYNEQFF.

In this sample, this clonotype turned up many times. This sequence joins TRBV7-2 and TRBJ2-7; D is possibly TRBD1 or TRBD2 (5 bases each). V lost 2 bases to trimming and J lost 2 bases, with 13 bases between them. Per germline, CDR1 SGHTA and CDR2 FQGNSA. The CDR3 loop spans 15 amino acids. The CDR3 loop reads CASSLRGERPYEQYF. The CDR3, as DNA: TGTGCCAGCAGCTTAAGAGGGGAGCGGCCCTACGAGCAGTACTTC.